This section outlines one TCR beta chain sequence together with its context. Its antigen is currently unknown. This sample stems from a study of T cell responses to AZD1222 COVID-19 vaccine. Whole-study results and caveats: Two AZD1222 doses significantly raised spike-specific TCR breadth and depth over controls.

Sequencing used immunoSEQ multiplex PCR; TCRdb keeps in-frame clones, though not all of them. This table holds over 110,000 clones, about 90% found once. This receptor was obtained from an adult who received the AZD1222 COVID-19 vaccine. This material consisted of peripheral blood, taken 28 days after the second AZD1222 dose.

Written as DNA, the CDR3 is TGTGCCTGGAGTGTTGGGGGTTATGTGGGAGATACGCAGTATTTT. Encoded protein: CAWSVGGYVGDTQYF. The genes are TRBV30 and TRBJ2-3; D is possibly TRBD1 or TRBD2 (5 bases each). Per germline, CDR1 GTSNPN and CDR2 SVGIG (reference sequence). This CDR3 is built from 15 residues. The V end lost 0 bases, the J end lost 5 bases, and 15 bases lay between the germline ends.